Listed below are T cell receptor beta chains from one sample, sequenced in a study of blood T cell repertoires in COVID-19. The data were produced by immunoSEQ multiplex PCR, yet TCRdb's version contains in-frame clones alone and is incomplete. The sample shows hundreds of thousands of clones, about 90% of them seen only once. Sequenced input: peripheral blood. Source of these receptors: a woman between 70 and 85 years old with COVID-19, enrolled during active disease. CDR3s include the opening cysteine and the closing phenylalanine or tryptophan. A D gene is named only where the DNA matches it firmly. The size entry is marked missing in some rows and otherwise reads once, few, many or a size class.

clone size,D gene,V gene,J gene,CDR3 DNA,CDR3 protein
NA,NA,TRBV4-3,TRBJ1-4,TGCGCCAGCAGCCAAGATAGCGGGGGGGAGGAAAAACTGTTTTTT,CASSQDSGGEEKLFF
NA,NA,TRBV28,TRBJ1-5,TGTGCCACCCTACAGGGTAATAATCAGCCCCAGCATTTT,CATLQGNNQPQHF
NA,NA,TRBV18,TRBJ1-4,TGTGCCAGCTCACCAACAAACACTAATAATGAAAAACTGTTTTTT,CASSPTNTNNEKLFF
NA,TRBD1,TRBV19,TRBJ2-3,TGTGCCAGTAGTATAGGGGGAGACAGGGGCCCAGATACGCAGTATTTT,CASSIGGDRGPDTQYF
NA,NA,TRBV23-1,TRBJ2-5,TGCGCCAGCAAACCCCAGTCGTTTATGAACCAAGAGACCCAGTACTTC,CASKPQSFMNQETQYF
NA,TRBD2,TRBV6-5,TRBJ2-5,TGTGCCAGCAGGCGAGGACTAGCGGGAATTGAGACCCAGTACTTC,CASRRGLAGIETQYF
NA,TRBD1,TRBV7-2,TRBJ1-5,TGTGCCAGCAGCCAAACCGGGACAGGGGCCAATCAGCCCCAGCATTTT,CASSQTGTGANQPQHF
NA,TRBD1,TRBV2,TRBJ2-5,TGTGCCAGCGAAAGGGACAGGGGGCTTCAGACCCAGTACTTC,CASERDRGLQTQYF
NA,NA,TRBV6-5,TRBJ1-1,TGTGCCAGCAGCCGGGCGGGCACTGAAGCTTTCTTT,CASSRAGTEAFF
NA,NA,TRBV19,TRBJ1-6,TGTGCCAGTAGTATCGGCAGGGGAACACCCCTCCACTTT,CASSIGRGTPLHF
NA,NA,TRBV4-3,TRBJ1-4,TGCGCCAGCAGCCAAGAAATCCTCTTACAGGGTAGTGAAAAACTGTTTTTT,CASSQEILLQGSEKLFF
once,NA,TRBV24-1,TRBJ2-7,TGTGCCACCAGTGACACTAGGACAGTCTACGAGCAGTACTTC,CATSDTRTVYEQYF
NA,NA,TRBV11-1,TRBJ1-5,TGTGCCAGCACCCCCCGCGGGAATCCTAGCAATCAGCCCCAGCATTTT,CASTPRGNPSNQPQHF
NA,NA,TRBV11-1,TRBJ2-1,TGTGCCAGCAGCTTAGCGCTACAGGGAAGTTACAATGAGCAGTTCTTC,CASSLALQGSYNEQFF
NA,NA,TRBV5-1,TRBJ1-2,TGCGCCAGCAGCTCCTCGGGGAACTATGGCTACACCTTC,CASSSSGNYGYTF
NA,NA,TRBV12-3/TRBV12-4,TRBJ2-2,TGTGCCAGCAGTTTTCTGCAGTACGGGGAGCTGTTTTTT,CASSFLQYGELFF
NA,NA,TRBV19,TRBJ2-3,TGTGCCAGTACCGTCAGGGGCGGCGGTGATACGCAGTATTTT,CASTVRGGGDTQYF
NA,TRBD2,TRBV4-2,TRBJ2-1,TGTGCCAGCAGCCAAGGGACTAGCGGAAACCTATACAATGAGCAGTTCTTC,CASSQGTSGNLYNEQFF
NA,TRBD2,TRBV9,TRBJ2-2,TGTGCCAGCAGCCCCCTTTCGGTAGCGGGAGTTAGCGGGGAGCTGTTTTTT,CASSPLSVAGVSGELFF
few,NA,TRBV6-1,TRBJ1-1,TGTGCCAGCAGTGAGCGCCGGGGTGCGGGGACTGAAGCTTTCTTT,CASSERRGAGTEAFF
NA,NA,TRBV21-1,TRBJ2-7,TGTGCCAGCAGCGGACTGCTGGATTCCTACGAGCAGTACTTC,CASSGLLDSYEQYF
NA,NA,TRBV25-1,TRBJ1-1,TGTGCCAGCACTACAGGTACCATGAACACTGAAGCTTTCTTT,CASTTGTMNTEAFF
NA,NA,TRBV7-7,TRBJ2-5,TGTGCTAGCAGCTTAGGTAGGGGACCGGGGGAGAGAGAGACCCAGTACTTC,CASSLGRGPGERETQYF
NA,NA,TRBV30,TRBJ1-6,TGTGCCTGGCAGGAATCCTATAATTCACCCCTCCACTTT,CAWQESYNSPLHF
NA,TRBD1,TRBV9,TRBJ1-2,TGTGCCAGCAGACCCGGACAGGACGGTGGCTACACCTTC,CASRPGQDGGYTF
once,TRBD1,TRBV11-2,TRBJ2-3,TGTGCCAGCAGCTGGACAGGGGGTATCACAGATACGCAGTATTTT,CASSWTGGITDTQYF
NA,NA,TRBV24-1,TRBJ2-1,TGTGCCACCAGTGAGGCCATCCACAATGAGCAGTTCTTC,CATSEAIHNEQFF
NA,NA,TRBV11-2,TRBJ1-1,TGTGCCAGCAGCCCCGACAGGTCGGTGAACACTGAAGCTTTCTTT,CASSPDRSVNTEAFF
NA,TRBD2,TRBV28,TRBJ2-3,TGTGCCAGCAGAGTCCCGGGACTAGCGGGAGTTGGGACAGATACGCAGTATTTT,CASRVPGLAGVGTDTQYF
once,TRBD1,TRBV27,TRBJ1-5,TGTGCCAGCAGTTTACTCGGGACAGGGTTCTCAAGCAATCAGCCCCAGCATTTT,CASSLLGTGFSSNQPQHF
NA,NA,TRBV7-2,TRBJ1-5,TGTGCCAGCAGCTTAGGGCAGGGGTTACGTCAGCCCCAGCATTTT,CASSLGQGLRQPQHF
NA,NA,TRBV28,TRBJ1-5,TGTGCCAGCAGTTTTGCCAGGGGTACGCTTTTGAGCAATCAGCCCCAGCATTTT,CASSFARGTLLSNQPQHF
NA,NA,TRBV3-1/TRBV3-2,TRBJ1-1,TGTGCCAGCAGCCTTAGTGACGGGGTAGCTTTCTTT,CASSLSDGVAFF
once,NA,TRBV18,TRBJ2-3,TGTGCCAGCTCCTGGGACTTTCGCACAGATACGCAGTATTTT,CASSWDFRTDTQYF
once,TRBD1,TRBV28,TRBJ2-3,TGTGCCAGCAGTTTTCGACAGGGCCCCGTTTCTACGCAGTATTTT,CASSFRQGPVSTQYF
few,TRBD2,TRBV5-1,TRBJ2-7,TGCGCCAGCAGCTCCGGGACTAGCGGGAGGGCCGGCGAGCAGTACTTC,CASSSGTSGRAGEQYF
NA,TRBD2,TRBV3-1/TRBV3-2,TRBJ2-3,TGTGCCAGCAGCCAAGCTAGCGGGAGGACAGATACGCAGTATTTT,CASSQASGRTDTQYF
NA,NA,TRBV24-1,TRBJ2-1,TGTGCCACCAGGGGCAGGGGCTCCTACAATGAGCAGTTCTTC,CATRGRGSYNEQFF
NA,NA,TRBV5-1,TRBJ2-2,TGCGCCAGCAGCTTGGCGGAAAGGGGCGGGGAGCTGTTTTTT,CASSLAERGGELFF
once,TRBD2,TRBV4-1,TRBJ2-3,TGCGCCAGCAGCCAACCTAGACTAGCGGGATTCACAGATACGCAGTATTTT,CASSQPRLAGFTDTQYF
NA,NA,TRBV9,TRBJ2-3,TGTGCCAGCAGCGTAGATCTCTCGCACTCAGATACGCAGTATTTT,CASSVDLSHSDTQYF
NA,NA,TRBV6-1,TRBJ1-4,TGTGCCAGCAGTGAACAGGGAACGTGGAATGAAAAACTGTTTTTT,CASSEQGTWNEKLFF
NA,NA,TRBV20-1,TRBJ2-7,TGCAGTGCCCGAGGGCCGCTGGAGCAGTACTTC,CSARGPLEQYF
NA,NA,TRBV11-3,TRBJ1-4,TGTGCCAGCAGCTTAGCCAGGCAGGGGTTAACTAATGAAAAACTGTTTTTT,CASSLARQGLTNEKLFF
NA,NA,TRBV28,TRBJ2-5,TGTGCCAGCAGTCCCCTCTGGGGAGGGGGGCAAGAGACCCAGTACTTC,CASSPLWGGGQETQYF
NA,NA,TRBV9,TRBJ1-4,TGTGCCAGCAGCGTGATAGGCGGCGAAAAACTGTTTTTT,CASSVIGGEKLFF
NA,NA,TRBV7-2,TRBJ1-1,TGTGCCAGCAGCTTAGTCCCCAGGGTCACTGAAGCTTTCTTT,CASSLVPRVTEAFF
once,NA,TRBV5-1,TRBJ2-5,TGCGCCAGCAGCTCCCAGGGTCGTGAGACCCAGTACTTC,CASSSQGRETQYF
NA,NA,TRBV30,TRBJ1-1,TGTGCCTGGAGTGTACAACAGGACACTGAAGCTTTCTTT,CAWSVQQDTEAFF
NA,TRBD1,TRBV5-1,TRBJ2-5,TGCGCCAGCAGCTTGGCCAGGGGGAATCAAGAGACCCAGTACTTC,CASSLARGNQETQYF
NA,NA,TRBV14,TRBJ2-3,TGTGCCAGCAGCCCCGGCAGGGGCCGGGGCACAGATACGCAGTATTTT,CASSPGRGRGTDTQYF
NA,NA,TRBV30,TRBJ2-3,TGTGCCTGGAGTTTAGCGGCTAGCACAGATACGCAGTATTTT,CAWSLAASTDTQYF
NA,TRBD1,TRBV3-1/TRBV3-2,TRBJ1-2,TGTGCCAGCAGCCAAGATATGACAGGGACTTTGCGTGGCTACACCTTC,CASSQDMTGTLRGYTF
NA,NA,TRBV11-3,TRBJ2-1,TGTGCCAGCGGGACTCAATTCGAGCAGTTCTTC,CASGTQFEQFF
NA,NA,TRBV4-2,TRBJ2-7,TGTGCCAGCAGCCAAGAAATGGCGGTGAGCTCCTACGAGCAGTACTTC,CASSQEMAVSSYEQYF
NA,TRBD1,TRBV24-1,TRBJ1-6,TGTGCCACCAGTGACTTCGGACAGGCGGGCTCCTATAATTCACCCCTCCACTTT,CATSDFGQAGSYNSPLHF
NA,NA,TRBV10-3,TRBJ2-5,TGTGCCATCAGTGACGGACAGCTACAAGAGACCCAGTACTTC,CAISDGQLQETQYF